This T cell receptor beta chain was recovered during a study of cytomegalovirus exposure and HLA in healthy donors. Donors sampled were nominally healthy, though unrecorded immune exposures were likely. The CDR3 has 19 amino acids. The V gene end was trimmed by 4 bases and the J gene end by 2 bases; junction bases not matched to a gene: 17. Germline V gene data show CDR1 as SGDLS and CDR2 as YYNGEE. It was with 60 Vbeta and 13 Jbeta primers that the PCR ran. Generated by immunoSEQ multiplex PCR, the TCRdb table keeps only in-frame clones and is missing some. Here the sample spans around 180,000 clones, around 79% being singletons. Concerning this clone: Its antigen is still unknown.

Notes on the study in general: Evidence from a later analysis indicated that most CMV-associated TCR beta chains looked HLA-restricted. It was 164 TCR beta chains that were listed as cytomegalovirus-associated. The authors assumed roughly uniform sequencing depth across donors for presence/absence analyses.

The receptor was derived from a woman aged 45-60 years in good health and CMV-seronegative. Sequenced input: PBMCs. This chain joins TRBV9 and TRBJ2-1; 8 bases fit TRBD2. CDR3 DNA: TGTGCCAGCAGCCGTACGGAGAGCGGGAGACGTATTACCTACAATGAGCAGTTCTTC. Protein product: CASSRTESGRRITYNEQFF. Complete variable domain (other parts from reference TRBV9 and TRBJ2-1): DSGVTQTPKHLITATGQRVTLRCSPRSGDLSVYWYQQSLDQGLQFLIQYYNGEERAKGNILERFSAQQFPDLHSELNLSSLELGDSALYFCASSRTESGRRITYNEQFFGPGTRLTVL.